This T cell receptor beta chain was found in a study of blood T cell repertoires in COVID-19. The CDR3 totals 13 residues. Trimming at V came to 3 bases and at J to 6 bases, leaving 2 bases not matched to a gene. Germline V gene data show CDR1 as SGHRS and CDR2 as YFSETQ. Here immunoSEQ multiplex PCR was the method, and the copy in TCRdb shows in-frame clones only, minus some. Among approximately 150,000 clones listed, over 85% were seen once. The sequencing sample was made of peripheral blood. This receptor was obtained from a human donor in a cohort sampled during active COVID-19. The chain has TRBV5-1 and TRBJ1-2; the match to TRBD1 covers 10 bases. CDR3 sequence reads: CASSSGTGDGYTF. Here the CDR3 DNA reads TGCGCCAGCAGCTCCGGGACAGGGGATGGCTACACCTTC.